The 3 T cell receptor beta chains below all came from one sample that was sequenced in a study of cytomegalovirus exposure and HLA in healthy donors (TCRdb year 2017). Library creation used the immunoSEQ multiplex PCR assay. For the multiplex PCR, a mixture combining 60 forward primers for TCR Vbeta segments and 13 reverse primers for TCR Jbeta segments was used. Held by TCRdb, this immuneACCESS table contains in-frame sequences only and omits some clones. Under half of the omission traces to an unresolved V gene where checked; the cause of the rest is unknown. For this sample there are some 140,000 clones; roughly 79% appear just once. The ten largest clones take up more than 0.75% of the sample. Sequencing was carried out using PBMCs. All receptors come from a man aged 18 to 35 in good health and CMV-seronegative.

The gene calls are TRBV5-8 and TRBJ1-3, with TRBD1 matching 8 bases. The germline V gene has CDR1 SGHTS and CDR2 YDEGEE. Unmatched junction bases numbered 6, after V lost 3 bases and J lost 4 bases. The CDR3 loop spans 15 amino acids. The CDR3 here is CASSSRTGMGNTIYF. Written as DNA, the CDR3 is TGTGCCAGCAGCTCGAGGACAGGGATGGGAAACACCATATATTTT.

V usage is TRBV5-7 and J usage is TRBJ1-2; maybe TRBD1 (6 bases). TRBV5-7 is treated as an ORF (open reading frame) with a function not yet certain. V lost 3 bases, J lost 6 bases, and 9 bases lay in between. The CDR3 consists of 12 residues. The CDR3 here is CASSYTGNGYTF. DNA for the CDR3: TGTGCCAGCAGCTATACAGGGAATGGCTACACCTTC.

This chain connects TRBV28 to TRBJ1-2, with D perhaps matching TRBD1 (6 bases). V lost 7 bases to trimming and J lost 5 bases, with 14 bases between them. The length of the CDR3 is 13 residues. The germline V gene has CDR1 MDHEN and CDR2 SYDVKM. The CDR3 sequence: CASIPTGAYGYTF. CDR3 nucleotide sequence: TGTGCCAGCATTCCGACAGGAGCTTATGGCTACACCTTC.